The subject of this entry is one TCR beta chain. Its specificity is not known. This CDR3 is built from 12 residues. Germline V gives CDR1 SGHRS, CDR2 YFSETQ. The libraries of TRB cDNA were prepared using 5' RACE with UMI labels. After re-calling the 5' RACE reads, TCRdb lists one entry per CDR3 protein, DNA absent. In all, the sample yields about 85,000 distinct CDR3 sequences. The record originates from a study of CXCR3-negative and CXCR3-positive naive CD8 T cells. General study findings and limits: Naive cells that were CXCR3-positive had more hydrophobic TRB CDR3s (compared with CXCR3-negative naive cells).

This TCR derives from a human donor in good health. Some clones in this sample may be carry-over from other donors' samples. The chain has TRBV5-1 and TRBJ2-2; the TCRdb call, TRBD2, lacks DNA for checking. Sequences were obtained from naive CXCR3+ CD8+ T cells from blood. Subset meaning: CD45RO-CCR7+CD27+CD95- naive CD8+ T cells expressing CXCR3 (TNR3+). The CDR3 sequence is CASTSGGGELFF.